This T cell receptor beta chain was sequenced for a study of beta chain features in type 1 diabetes (dated by TCRdb to about 2018). Concerning the study at large: Mean age, gender distribution, total cell number and subset yield were not different between patients and healthy donors. Regulatory and stem cell-like memory subsets were obtained from only 8 patients and roughly 8 healthy donors, while naive and central memory subsets were obtained from all 30 or so donors. Across all samples, fewer than 110,000,000 sorted cells were examined, and cell number per subset correlated strongly with RNA yield. In the study, TCRB repertoires of sorted circulating CD4+ T cell subsets from recently diagnosed type 1 diabetes patients were compared with those of matched healthy donors.

Including the terminal cysteine and phenylalanine, the CDR3 comprises 13 residues. The entry retains the CDR3 DNA only, 39 bases that are in frame from base 1. A distance of 12 bases separates the germline ends of V and J, which lose 4 bases and 5 bases respectively. CDR1 is given as SGHKS and CDR2 as YYEKEE, both from the germline V gene (reference sequence). From each donor, a single peripheral blood sample of about 100 mL on average was drawn into heparinised tubes. A BD FACSAria II and a panel including CD45RO, CCR7, CD25, CD127, CD95 and CD27 were used to sort naive, central memory, regulatory and stem cell-like memory CD4+ T cells. Every sorted population had a purity above 95%. Right away, PBMCs were isolated by Lymphoprep density gradient centrifugation and were stained directly, with no culture step. To minimize batch effects, samples were stained and sorted in pairs, one healthy donor with one patient per experiment.

This clone came up a few times. This receptor's antigen is unknown. Per-nucleotide qualities are absent, and no much larger clonotype sits a single base away. On the study overall, not on this receptor specifically: A moderate but significant shortening of TCRB CDR3 length was observed in type 1 diabetes patients in all four CD4+ subsets. Only small numbers of individuals were included in the HLA sub-analyses, which left unresolved whether HLA type had any influence on TCRB rearrangement. PCR might favor shorter templates, but patient and control samples were amplified and corrected together, so any skew would affect both groups equally. Naive, central memory and regulatory TCRB repertoires appeared to be more similar among patients than among healthy donors. Sequencing cDNA rather than genomic DNA could over-represent highly expressing activated cells, although activation and CD3 levels did not differ between groups. At VDJ recombination sites, patients with type 1 diabetes made fewer insertions and deleted more nucleotides, a pattern implying thymic rearrangement abnormalities.

The High Capacity cDNA Reverse Transcription Kit was used to reverse transcribe all of the isolated RNA, meaning that expressed TCRB transcripts were what got sequenced. Naive, central memory and regulatory T cell samples underwent deep immunoSEQ sequencing, averaging about 3.3 million total reads per sample. Sorted cells were lysed in RLT buffer and RNA was extracted with DNase-treated RNeasy Micro or Mini kits, depending on cell number. Each cell subset was processed on its own to prevent cross-contamination, while patient and healthy donor samples were processed together. Using the immunoSEQ multiplex PCR, TCRB sequences were amplified from cDNA into 87-bp fragments spanning the CDR3 region. Amplicons were sequenced on the Illumina HiSeq platform. Per the authors' processing: PCR bias was computationally corrected using synthetic template baselines, reads within Hamming distance 2 were collapsed, and singletons that could not be merged were discarded. By aligning reads against IMGT, V, D and J genes, CDR3 length, and insertions or deletions at six rearrangement sites were assigned. Clonotype counts were normalized to sorted cell number within each subset before computing true diversity and Gini coefficients with the tcR R package. The overlap coefficient, calculated on TCRB nucleotide sequences, was used to measure repertoire sharing. Out-of-frame TCRB sequences from naive cells were analyzed as a proxy for the pre-selection repertoire. Drawn from immuneACCESS, this table holds only the in-frame rearrangements with V and J called that TCRdb kept. Clones are partly lost; checked studies trace under half to an unresolved V gene and leave the rest unexplained. That table supplies the V and J calls and clone size; D and trimming were determined from the DNA. The sample table holds approximately 150,000 clones, of which more than 9% were seen once. Clones ranked in the top ten supply 1.3% of the sample.

Sequenced: naive CD4+ T cells from blood. The cell subset or site label of this sample denotes: true naive CD4+ T cells. This TCR derives from a man younger than 30 in good health. This receptor chain uses TRBV5-5 and TRBJ2-5; too little of a D gene remains to name it. The bases are TGTGCCAGCAGCCGCAACGTGGGCGAGACCCAGTACTTC. It encodes CASSRNVGETQYF.